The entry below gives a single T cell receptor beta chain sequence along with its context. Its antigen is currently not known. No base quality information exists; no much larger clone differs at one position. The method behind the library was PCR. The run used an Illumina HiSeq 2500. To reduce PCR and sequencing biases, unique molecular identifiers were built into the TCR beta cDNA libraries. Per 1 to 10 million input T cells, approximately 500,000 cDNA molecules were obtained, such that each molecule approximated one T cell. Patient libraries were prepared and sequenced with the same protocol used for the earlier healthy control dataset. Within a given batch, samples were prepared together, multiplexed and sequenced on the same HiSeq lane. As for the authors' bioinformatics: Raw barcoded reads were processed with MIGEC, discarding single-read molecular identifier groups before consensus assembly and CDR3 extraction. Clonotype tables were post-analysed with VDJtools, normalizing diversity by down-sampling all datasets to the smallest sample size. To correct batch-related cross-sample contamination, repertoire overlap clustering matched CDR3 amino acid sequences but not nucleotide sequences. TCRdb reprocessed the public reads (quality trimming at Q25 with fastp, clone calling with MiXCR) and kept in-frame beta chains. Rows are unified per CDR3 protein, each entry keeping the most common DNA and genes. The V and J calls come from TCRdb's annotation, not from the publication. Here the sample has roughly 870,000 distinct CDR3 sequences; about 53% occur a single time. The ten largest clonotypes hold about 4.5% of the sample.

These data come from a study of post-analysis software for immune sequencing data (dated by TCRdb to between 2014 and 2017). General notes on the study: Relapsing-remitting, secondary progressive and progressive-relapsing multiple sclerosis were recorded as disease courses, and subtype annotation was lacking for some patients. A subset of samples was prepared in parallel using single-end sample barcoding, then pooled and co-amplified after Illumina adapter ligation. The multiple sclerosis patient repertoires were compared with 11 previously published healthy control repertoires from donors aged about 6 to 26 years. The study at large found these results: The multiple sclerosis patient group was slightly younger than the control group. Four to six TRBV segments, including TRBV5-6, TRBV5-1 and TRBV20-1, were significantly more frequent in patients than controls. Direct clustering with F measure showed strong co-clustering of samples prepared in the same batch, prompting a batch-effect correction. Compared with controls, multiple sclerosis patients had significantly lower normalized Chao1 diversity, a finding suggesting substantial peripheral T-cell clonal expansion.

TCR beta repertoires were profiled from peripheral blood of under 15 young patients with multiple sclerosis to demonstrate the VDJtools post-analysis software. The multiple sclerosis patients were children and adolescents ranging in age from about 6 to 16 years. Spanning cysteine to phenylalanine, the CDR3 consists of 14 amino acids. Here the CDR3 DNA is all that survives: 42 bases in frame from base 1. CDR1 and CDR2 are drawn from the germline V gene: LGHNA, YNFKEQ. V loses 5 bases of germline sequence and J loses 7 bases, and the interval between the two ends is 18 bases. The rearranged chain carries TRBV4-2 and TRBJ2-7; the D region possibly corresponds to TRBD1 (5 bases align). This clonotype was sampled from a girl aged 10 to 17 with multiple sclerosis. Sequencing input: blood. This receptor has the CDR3 CASSTIVGVGEQYF. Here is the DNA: TGTGCCAGCAGCACCATCGTAGGGGTGGGGGAGCAGTACTTC.